The following is a T cell receptor beta chain sequence with its context. Data came from immunoSEQ multiplex PCR; TCRdb stores just in-frame clones and leaves some out. The sample lists approximately 97,000 clones, less than 85% seen once, with 38% in the top ten. These data are taken from a study of blood T cell repertoires in COVID-19. The receptor was derived from an elderly man with acute or convalescent COVID-19. Source material: peripheral blood.

The CDR3 protein is CATSDTWDSGRRDTQYF. The CDR3 bases are TGTGCCACCAGTGATACCTGGGATAGCGGGAGACGAGATACGCAGTATTTT. The chain employs TRBV24-1 and TRBJ2-3; 9 positions match TRBD2. The CDR3 runs 17 residues. Looked up from germline, CDR1 is KGHDR and CDR2 is SFDVKD. The V and J ends lost 3 bases and 5 bases, in that order; junction bases with no gene match: 11.